Shown below are 14 T cell receptor beta chains from a single sample sequenced in a study of radiotherapy plus CTLA-4 blockade in lung cancer. The table came from immunoSEQ multiplex PCR; TCRdb's copy has only in-frame clones and leaves some out. The table lists about 68,000 clones, around three quarters of them singletons. The input for sequencing was peripheral blood, taken from a patient treated with radiotherapy plus ipilimumab. The receptors shown here come from a human donor with non-small cell lung cancer who had a complete response to radiotherapy plus ipilimumab.

The chain links TRBV7-9 to TRBJ1-1; D might be TRBD1 (6 bases). V was clipped by 5 bases and J by 5 bases, with 15 bases between them. Germline-derived CDR1 and CDR2 are SEHNR and FQNEAQ (reference sequence). The CDR3 runs 14 residues. The CDR3 here is CASSRGGLETEAFF. CDR3 nucleotide sequence: TGTGCCAGCAGCCGAGGGGGGCTGGAAACTGAAGCTTTCTTT.

The genes are TRBV4-3 and TRBJ1-1, with D tentatively TRBD1 (5 bases). V dropped 0 bases and J dropped 5 bases, with 7 bases sitting between them. Germline-derived CDR1 and CDR2 are LGHNA and YSLEER. This CDR3 spans 13 amino acids. The CDR3 protein is CASSQEGVTEAFF. The CDR3 nucleotides read TGCGCCAGCAGCCAAGAAGGGGTTACTGAAGCTTTCTTT.

The chain links TRBV27 to TRBJ1-2, with no clear D. The CDR3 is 11 residues long. The germline V and J ends were trimmed by 5 bases and 4 bases, with 5 bases remaining between them. CDR1 is MNHEY and CDR2 is SMNVEV in the germline V gene (reference sequence). CDR3 in amino acids: CASSKGYGYTF. The CDR3 DNA reads TGTGCCAGCAGTAAGGGCTATGGCTACACCTTC.

The chain couples TRBV18 to TRBJ1-5; no clear D. The germline gives CDR1 KGHSH, CDR2 LQKENI. The CDR3 has 15 amino acids. Trimming cost V 2 bases and J 7 bases, with 15 bases left between them. The CDR3 nucleotides are TGTGCCAGCTCACCAGGATCTGGGTCCCAACAGCCCCAGCATTTT. It yields the protein CASSPGSGSQQPQHF.

The chain carries TRBV5-1 and TRBJ1-2; no clear D. The germline V gene has CDR1 SGHRS and CDR2 YFSETQ. CDR3 size: 14 residues. Trimming shortened V by 4 bases and J by 7 bases, and 17 bases separated the two germline ends. The CDR3 DNA reads as TGCGCCAGCAGCCCAAGTACAGCGTCCCCTGGCTACACCTTC. Amino acids: CASSPSTASPGYTF.

The gene calls are TRBV11-3 and TRBJ2-5; perhaps TRBD2 as D (5 bases). This CDR3 is built from 14 residues. The ends were cut back, 5 bases at V and 1 base at J, with 11 bases in the middle. Germline loops: CDR1 SGHNT, CDR2 YENEEA. The DNA for the CDR3 is TGTGCCAGCAGCCTGAGCGGCGCCCAAGAGACCCAGTACTTC. This gives the protein CASSLSGAQETQYF.

This clone showed up just a few times. V gene TRBV12-5 combines with J gene TRBJ1-1; no clear D gene. CDR3 length: 14 amino acids. Between the trimmed V and J ends, which lost 1 base and 1 base, there was a span of 7 bases. Per the germline V gene, CDR1 is LGHNT and CDR2 is FRNRAP. The CDR3 region has the DNA TGTGCTAGTGGTTTGGCCACTTGGAACACTGAAGCTTTCTTT. This codes for CASGLATWNTEAFF.

The chain links TRBV7-8 to TRBJ2-5; D is unclear. This CDR3 spans 14 amino acids. Per the germline V gene, CDR1 is SGHVS and CDR2 is FQNEAQ. Trimming stripped 1 base from V and 6 bases from J, with 12 bases between. DNA of the CDR3: TGTGCCAGCAGCTTAGGGCGGAGCCTCAAGACCCAGTACTTC. Encoded protein: CASSLGRSLKTQYF.

The chain employs TRBV18 and TRBJ2-7; D perhaps matches TRBD2 (6 bases). V lost 3 bases to trimming and J lost 5 bases, with 8 bases between them. The CDR3 has 12 residues. Germline V gene data show CDR1 as KGHSH and CDR2 as LQKENI. CDR3 sequence: CASSPWEDEQYF. The CDR3, as DNA: TGTGCCAGCTCACCTTGGGAGGACGAGCAGTACTTC.

The chain employs TRBV5-1 and TRBJ1-2; 7 bases agree with TRBD1. The germline V gene has CDR1 SGHRS and CDR2 YFSETQ. CDR3 length: 14 amino acids. The junction had 5 bases not matched to a gene; V was cut back by 4 bases and J by 2 bases. DNA of the CDR3: TGCGCCAGCAGCAGACAGGGATTAAACTATGGCTACACCTTC. Its translation is CASSRQGLNYGYTF.

This chain uses TRBV5-4 with TRBJ1-4, with a possible D match to TRBD1 (6 bases). The CDR3 spans 17 residues. Trimming stripped 0 bases from V and 8 bases from J, with 20 bases between. The V gene's germline CDR1 is SGHNT and CDR2 YYREEE (reference sequence). CDR3 in amino acids: CASSLAPTGFSGEKLFF. Written as DNA, the CDR3 is TGTGCCAGCAGCTTGGCACCGACAGGCTTTAGTGGAGAAAAACTGTTTTTT. Full variable domain (rest looked up from reference TRBV5-4 and TRBJ1-4): ETGVTQSPTHLIKTRGQQVTLRCSSQSGHNTVSWYQQALGQGPQFIFQYYREEENGRGNFPPRFSGLQFPNYSSELNVNALELDDSALYLCASSLAPTGFSGEKLFFGSGTQLSVL.

This rearrangement joins TRBV29-1 to TRBJ2-5, with D possibly being TRBD1 or TRBD2 (5 bases each). The CDR3 runs to 12 residues. Trimming removed 8 bases from V and 2 bases from J, with 12 bases in between. Germline V CDR1 and CDR2: SQVTM, ANQGSEA. The CDR3 nucleotides are TGCAGCACTAGGGGCGGTCAAGAGACCCAGTACTTC. It yields the protein CSTRGGQETQYF.

The chain uses TRBV5-1 and TRBJ2-5; the match to TRBD1 covers 7 bases. The J segment lost 0 bases and the V segment lost 0 bases, leaving 2 bases of the junction unmatched. This CDR3 contains 15 residues. Germline CDR1 SGHRS, CDR2 YFSETQ. The CDR3 sequence: CASSLGDRNQETQYF. The DNA of the CDR3 is TGCGCCAGCAGCTTGGGGGACAGAAACCAAGAGACCCAGTACTTC.

The chain has TRBV5-4 and TRBJ2-3; no firm D call. The CDR3 totals 13 residues. V lost 0 bases, J lost 4 bases, and 6 bases lay in between. In germline, CDR1 is SGHNT, CDR2 YYREEE (reference sequence). The CDR3 spells CASSLERSDTQYF. CDR3 DNA sequence: TGTGCCAGCAGCTTGGAGAGGTCAGATACGCAGTATTTT.